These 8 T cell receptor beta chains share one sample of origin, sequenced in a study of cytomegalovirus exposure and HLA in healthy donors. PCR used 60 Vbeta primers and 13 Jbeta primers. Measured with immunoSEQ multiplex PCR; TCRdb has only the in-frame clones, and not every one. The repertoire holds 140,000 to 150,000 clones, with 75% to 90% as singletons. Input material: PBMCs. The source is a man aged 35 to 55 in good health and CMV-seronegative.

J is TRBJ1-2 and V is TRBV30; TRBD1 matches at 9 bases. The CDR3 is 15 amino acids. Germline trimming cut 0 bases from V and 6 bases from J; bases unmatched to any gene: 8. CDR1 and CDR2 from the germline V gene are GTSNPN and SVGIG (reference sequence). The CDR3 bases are TGTGCCTGGAGTGTACTGGACAGGGGAGTGCATGGCTACACCTTC. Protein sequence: CAWSVLDRGVHGYTF.

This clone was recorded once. CDR3 region: CASSAGTGVYNEQFF. The CDR3 coding sequence is TGTGCCAGCAGTGCCGGGACAGGGGTCTACAATGAGCAGTTCTTC. V is TRBV6-4 and J is TRBJ2-1; 10 nucleotides line up with TRBD1. The CDR3 spans 15 residues. The germline V gene has CDR1 MRHNA and CDR2 SNTAGT. Germline trimming cut 4 bases from V and 3 bases from J; bases unmatched to any gene: 3.

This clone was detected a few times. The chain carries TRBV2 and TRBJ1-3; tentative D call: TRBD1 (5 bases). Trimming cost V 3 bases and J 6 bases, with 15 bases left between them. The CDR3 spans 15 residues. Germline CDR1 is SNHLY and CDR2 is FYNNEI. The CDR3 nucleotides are TGTGCCAGCAGTGATTGGGGGGATGCGAAAAACACCATATATTTT. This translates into CASSDWGDAKNTIYF. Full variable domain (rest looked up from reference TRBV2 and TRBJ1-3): EPEVTQTPSHQVTQMGQEVILRCVPISNHLYFYWYRQILGQKVEFLVSFYNNEISEKSEIFDDQFSVERPDGSNFTLKIRSTKLEDSAMYFCASSDWGDAKNTIYFGEGSWLTVV.

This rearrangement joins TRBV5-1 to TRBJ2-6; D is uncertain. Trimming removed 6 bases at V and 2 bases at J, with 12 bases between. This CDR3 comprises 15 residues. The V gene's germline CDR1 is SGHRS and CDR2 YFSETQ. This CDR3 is CASNPSQAGANVLTF. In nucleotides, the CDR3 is TGCGCCAGCAATCCAAGTCAGGCTGGGGCCAACGTCCTGACTTTC.

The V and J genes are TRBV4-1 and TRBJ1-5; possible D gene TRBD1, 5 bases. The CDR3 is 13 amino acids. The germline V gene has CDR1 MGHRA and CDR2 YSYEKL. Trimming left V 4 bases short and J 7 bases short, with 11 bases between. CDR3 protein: CASSLWGQQPQHF. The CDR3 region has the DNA TGCGCCAGCAGCCTCTGGGGCCAGCAGCCCCAGCATTTT.

CDR3 DNA sequence: TGTGCCAGCAGTCGAAGCGGGGGGGCCGGAAAGACCCAGTACTTC. Translated: CASSRSGGAGKTQYF. This chain uses TRBV6-5 with TRBJ2-5, with TRBD2 matching 10 bases. The CDR3 totals 15 residues. Unmatched junction bases numbered 9, after V lost 5 bases and J lost 6 bases. Germline V gene lookup returns CDR1 MNHEY and CDR2 SVGAGI.

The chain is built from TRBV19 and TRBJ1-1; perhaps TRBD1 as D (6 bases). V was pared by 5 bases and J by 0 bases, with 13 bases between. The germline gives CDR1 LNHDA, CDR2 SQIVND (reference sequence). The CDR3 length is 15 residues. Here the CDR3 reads CASSVVDSLNTEAFF. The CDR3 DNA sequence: TGTGCCAGTAGTGTCGTGGACAGCTTGAACACTGAAGCTTTCTTT.

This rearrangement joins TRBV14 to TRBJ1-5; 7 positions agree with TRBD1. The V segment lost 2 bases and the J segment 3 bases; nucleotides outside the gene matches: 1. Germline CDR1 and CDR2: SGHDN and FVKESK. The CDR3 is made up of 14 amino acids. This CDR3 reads CASSQTGANQPQHF. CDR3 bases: TGTGCCAGCAGCCAAACAGGGGCCAATCAGCCCCAGCATTTT.